A selection of T cell receptor beta chains follows, all from one sample in a study of cytomegalovirus exposure and HLA in healthy donors. Sequencing used immunoSEQ multiplex PCR; TCRdb keeps in-frame clones, though not all of them. Of 150,000 to 200,000 clones listed, roughly 80% were seen once; the top ten hold 1.3%. The sequenced sample consisted of PBMCs. The receptors here all came from a man over 45 in good health and CMV-seropositive. Each CDR3 is given with its conserved first and last residue. The D gene is left open where the match is weak. The size field is filled for only some rows; it gives once, few, many or a size class.

size	V	D	J	CDR3	DNA
.	TRBV7-9	TRBD2	TRBJ2-1	CASSNRDYNNEQFF	TGTGCCAGCAGCAACCGGGACTACAACAATGAGCAGTTCTTC
.	TRBV2	.	TRBJ1-5	CASSGRNNQPQHF	TGTGCCAGCAGTGGCAGGAACAATCAGCCCCAGCATTTT
.	TRBV10-1	.	TRBJ1-2	CASSVGQTNYGYTF	TGCGCCAGCAGTGTGGGGCAGACGAACTATGGCTACACCTTC
.	TRBV5-1	.	TRBJ2-7	CASSLVEYGEQYF	TGCGCCAGCAGCTTGGTGGAGTACGGCGAGCAGTACTTC
once	TRBV28	.	TRBJ2-7	CASSLTRLSSYEQYF	TGTGCCAGCAGTTTAACGAGGCTGAGCTCCTACGAGCAGTACTTC
.	TRBV27	.	TRBJ2-1	CASSLRGVYNEQFF	TGTGCCAGCAGTCTCCGCGGGGTTTACAATGAGCAGTTCTTC
.	TRBV28	.	TRBJ1-5	CASSYDSSNQPQHF	TGTGCCAGCAGTTACGACAGTAGCAATCAGCCCCAGCATTTT
.	TRBV4-2	TRBD2	TRBJ2-7	CASSPWGGREGEQYF	TGTGCCAGCAGCCCCTGGGGCGGGAGGGAAGGCGAGCAGTACTTC
.	TRBV7-3	.	TRBJ2-7	CASSLLADSTYEQYF	TGTGCCAGCAGCTTGTTAGCGGACTCGACCTACGAGCAGTACTTC
.	TRBV4-3	TRBD2	TRBJ2-1	CASSQGWTSGTYNEQFF	TGCGCCAGCAGCCAAGGTTGGACTAGCGGGACCTACAATGAGCAGTTCTTC
.	TRBV7-8	TRBD1	TRBJ2-7	CASSLVSPTGGYEQYF	TGTGCCAGCAGCTTAGTCTCGCCGACAGGGGGGTACGAGCAGTACTTC
once	TRBV6-1	TRBD1	TRBJ2-2	CASRNRGTNTGELFF	TGTGCCAGCAGAAACAGGGGCACGAACACCGGGGAGCTGTTTTTT
.	TRBV28	TRBD2	TRBJ2-1	CASSLGGLAGPNEQFF	TGTGCCAGCAGTTTAGGCGGACTAGCGGGACCGAATGAGCAGTTCTTC
once	TRBV5-1	.	TRBJ2-7	CASSRFEGAGLRYEQYF	TGCGCCAGCAGCCGATTTGAGGGTGCCGGACTCCGATACGAGCAGTACTTC
.	TRBV5-1	TRBD2	TRBJ2-2	CASSLMAGDGELFF	TGCGCCAGCAGCTTGATGGCGGGGGACGGGGAGCTGTTTTTT
.	TRBV4-3	TRBD2	TRBJ2-7	CASSQGREVGIYEQYF	TGCGCCAGCAGCCAAGGACGGGAGGTTGGAATCTACGAGCAGTACTTC
.	TRBV10-3	.	TRBJ1-3	CAISESWAVSGNTIYF	TGTGCCATCAGTGAGTCCTGGGCCGTTTCTGGAAACACCATATATTTT
once	TRBV4-3	TRBD1	TRBJ2-1	CASSFGQGIDNEQFF	TGCGCCAGCAGCTTCGGACAGGGAATAGACAATGAGCAGTTCTTC
once	TRBV18	.	TRBJ1-5	CASSPQGGGGNQPQHF	TGTGCCAGCTCACCCCAAGGCGGGGGGGGCAATCAGCCCCAGCATTTT
.	TRBV6-1	TRBD1	TRBJ2-7	CASSSGQGIYEQYF	TGTGCCAGCAGTTCAGGACAGGGGATCTACGAGCAGTACTTC
once	TRBV5-1	TRBD1	TRBJ1-1	CASSLGTGGRRTEAFF	TGCGCCAGCAGCTTGGGGACAGGGGGCAGGAGGACTGAAGCTTTCTTT
.	TRBV27	TRBD2	TRBJ2-5	CASTPREGNLQETQYF	TGTGCCAGCACCCCTCGGGAGGGTAACCTTCAAGAGACCCAGTACTTC
.	TRBV28	.	TRBJ2-1	CASSLSWHNEQFF	TGTGCCAGCAGTTTATCGTGGCACAATGAGCAGTTCTTC
.	TRBV7-2	.	TRBJ2-1	CASSLAGTPGLSYNEQFF	TGTGCCAGCAGCTTAGCGGGGACGCCGGGACTTTCGTACAATGAGCAGTTCTTC
.	TRBV6-1	.	TRBJ1-2	CASSEAGANYGYTF	TGTGCCAGCAGTGAGGCAGGGGCTAACTATGGCTACACCTTC
.	TRBV5-1	TRBD2	TRBJ2-3	CASSDSGGSGRDTQYF	TGCGCCAGCAGCGATAGCGGGGGGTCCGGGAGGGATACGCAGTATTTT